Each of the 28 T cell receptor beta chains below was sequenced from the same sample in a study of patients and donors after allogeneic stem cell transplantation. A single record per CDR3 protein comes from TCRdb applying MiXCR to the RT-PCR reads. This sample carries roughly 880,000 distinct CDR3 sequences, more than 15% of them seen once, and the ten largest clones take 5% to 6.5%. Material: blood, either unsorted or a sorted T cell fraction (not recorded which). The receptors shown here come from a human donor who was either an allogeneic HSCT recipient or a stem cell or donor lymphocyte infusion donor (not recorded which). It is not recorded whose cells these are; they may come from a transplant donor.

The rearrangement uses TRBV27 and TRBJ1-6, with D hard to call. Germline CDR1 is MNHEY and CDR2 is SMNVEV (reference sequence). V lost 11 bases, J lost 9 bases, and 5 bases lay in between. The CDR3 totals 9 residues. DNA for the CDR3: TGTGCCGTCTGTTCACCCCTCCACTTT. Protein: CAVCSPLHF.

There are a few counts of this clonotype. The gene calls are TRBV24-1 and TRBJ1-2; 7 bases line up with TRBD1. Germline-derived CDR1 and CDR2 are KGHDR and SFDVKD. The CDR3 spans 14 residues. The J segment lost 6 bases and the V segment lost 4 bases, leaving 7 bases of the junction unmatched. CDR3 amino acids: CATSDPGTANGYTF. The CDR3 DNA reads as TGTGCCACCAGTGACCCAGGGACAGCAAATGGCTACACCTTC.

The J gene is TRBJ2-7, the V gene TRBV29-1; no clear D. Trimming stripped 0 bases from V and 5 bases from J, with 17 bases between. Germline CDR1 and CDR2: SQVTM and ANQGSEA. This CDR3 is 15 amino acids long. CDR3 residues: CSVEEPRGLQDEQYF. As DNA, the CDR3 is TGCAGCGTTGAAGAGCCCCGTGGCCTTCAGGACGAGCAGTACTTC.

This clonotype turned up a few times. This rearrangement joins TRBV5-1 to TRBJ2-3; 14 nucleotides agree with TRBD2. Germline CDR1 reads SGHRS; CDR2 reads YFSETQ. The CDR3 is made up of 16 amino acids. After removal of 1 base from V and 6 bases from J, the junction contained 4 bases not matched to a gene. CDR3 region: CASSLTRLAGGDTQYF. The CDR3 nucleotides are TGCGCCAGCAGCTTGACGAGACTAGCGGGAGGGGATACGCAGTATTTT.

The chain is built from TRBV6-2 or TRBV6-3 and TRBJ2-1; 7 bases match TRBD1. CDR3 length equals 16 residues. V dropped 2 bases and J dropped 2; count of bases not matched to a gene: 6. CDR1 and CDR2 (germline): MNHEY, SVGEGT. The CDR3 spells CASSYVSRGPYNEQFF. In DNA, the CDR3 is TGTGCCAGCAGTTACGTGTCGAGGGGGCCCTACAATGAGCAGTTCTTC.

This clonotype was recorded a few times. The chain links TRBV18 to TRBJ1-2, with 7 bases that match TRBD1. This CDR3 region has 15 residues. With 1 base clipped from V and 8 bases from J, the junction kept 10 bases outside the gene matches. The germline V gene encodes CDR1 KGHSH and CDR2 LQKENI. This chain's CDR3 is CASSPLLAGGPGYTF. CDR3 nucleotide sequence: TGTGCCAGCTCACCACTATTGGCAGGGGGTCCGGGCTACACCTTC.

This chain joins TRBV5-1 and TRBJ2-5; D gene ambiguous. There are 15 residues in the CDR3. The V end was cut by 4 bases, the J end by 4 bases, with 17 bases between. Looked up from germline, CDR1 is SGHRS and CDR2 is YFSETQ. The CDR3, as DNA: TGCGCCAGCAGCACCAGCGTAGGACGCCTAGAGACCCAGTACTTC. Protein sequence: CASSTSVGRLETQYF.

V gene TRBV5-6 combines with J gene TRBJ2-4; D is undetermined. Germline V gives CDR1 SGHDT, CDR2 YYEEEE. CDR3 size: 14 residues. Trimming took off 0 bases at V and 5 bases at J, with 9 bases between the two ends. The CDR3 sequence: CASSLVSHQNIQYF. The CDR3 coding sequence is TGTGCCAGCAGCTTGGTGAGTCACCAAAACATTCAGTACTTC.

The chain joins TRBV20-1 to TRBJ2-6, with D maybe TRBD1 (6 bases). The germline V gene has CDR1 DFQATT and CDR2 SNEGSKA (reference sequence). Trimming took off 1 base at V and 4 bases at J, with 14 bases between the two ends. The CDR3 sequence is 16 residues long. CDR3 DNA sequence: TGCAGTGCTAGAGCCTTACAGGGTCCCGGGGCCAACGTCCTGACTTTC. It codes for CSARALQGPGANVLTF.

The chain has TRBV7-6 and TRBJ1-4; D gene ambiguous. Germline V lookup: CDR1 SGHVS, CDR2 FNYEAQ. The CDR3 spans 12 residues. V shed 8 bases and J shed 4 bases, with 8 bases lying between them. As DNA, the CDR3 is TGTGCCAGCGGAGATCTTAATGAAAAACTGTTTTTT. Protein product: CASGDLNEKLFF.

This clonotype was counted between two and nine times. V is TRBV12-3 or TRBV12-4 and J is TRBJ2-1; 14 bases align to TRBD2. V was clipped by 1 base and J by 5 bases; unmatched bases: 7. CDR3 length: 18 amino acids. CDR3 region: CASSLGLAGGPVHNEQFF. For the CDR3, the DNA is TGTGCCAGCAGTTTAGGACTAGCGGGGGGGCCGGTCCACAATGAGCAGTTCTTC.

This clonotype has at least ten counts. The rearrangement links TRBV12-3 or TRBV12-4 to TRBJ2-2; D unclear. This CDR3 has 14 amino acids. Trimming took off 2 bases at V and 1 base at J, with 5 bases between the two ends. CDR3 DNA: TGTGCCAGCAGTTTAAGTAAGAACACCGGGGAGCTGTTTTTT. Its protein product is CASSLSKNTGELFF.

J is TRBJ1-1 and V is TRBV18, with a possible D match to TRBD1 (6 bases). Looked up from germline, CDR1 is KGHSH and CDR2 is LQKENI. Trimming left V 1 base short and J 5 bases short, with 11 bases between. The CDR3 contains 14 residues. CDR3 sequence (DNA): TGTGCCAGCTCACCACAGAAGGGGGTGACTGAAGCTTTCTTT. Protein sequence: CASSPQKGVTEAFF.

This clonotype was observed many times. The chain combines TRBV12-3 or TRBV12-4 with TRBJ1-5; no firm D call. With 6 bases removed from V and 3 bases from J, the gap between germline ends came to 15 bases. This CDR3 spans 15 amino acids. The CDR3, as DNA: TGTGCCAGCAGCCCAAGGCGGGTTGACAATCAGCCCCAGCATTTT. Protein product: CASSPRRVDNQPQHF.

The J gene is TRBJ1-4, the V gene TRBV12-3 or TRBV12-4, with unresolved D. This CDR3 has 13 residues. Trimming left V 5 bases short and J 14 bases short, with 18 bases between. Here the CDR3 reads CASSPTPGTGLFF. The CDR3 region has the DNA TGTGCCAGCAGTCCAACCCCAGGTACCGGGCTGTTTTTT.

There are a few counts of this clonotype. V is TRBV7-2 and J is TRBJ2-3; D remains ambiguous. Trimming removed 4 bases from V and 5 bases from J, with 13 bases in between. The germline V gene has CDR1 SGHTA and CDR2 FQGNSA. This CDR3 is 14 amino acids long. CDR3 region: CASSSPTRGDTQYF. As DNA, the CDR3 is TGTGCCAGCAGCTCCCCTACGCGCGGAGATACGCAGTATTTT.

The chain uses TRBV3-1 and TRBJ1-1; D is unresolved. Trimming took off 4 bases at V and 0 bases at J, with 15 bases between the two ends. This CDR3 is built from 16 residues. Per germline, CDR1 LGHDT and CDR2 YNNKEL (reference sequence). This CDR3 is CASSRWRVPVNTEAFF. CDR3 nucleotides: TGTGCCAGCAGCCGCTGGCGGGTCCCGGTGAACACTGAAGCTTTCTTT.

This clonotype was observed a few times. The chain couples TRBV27 to TRBJ2-7, with D possibly TRBD2 on 5 matching bases. The germline V and J ends were trimmed by 4 bases and 5 bases, with 12 bases remaining between them. Germline-derived CDR1 and CDR2 are MNHEY and SMNVEV (reference sequence). CDR3 length: 13 amino acids. CDR3 DNA sequence: TGTGCCAGCAGTTACAAGGGAGTACACGAGCAGTACTTC. As protein: CASSYKGVHEQYF.

This clonotype showed up just a few times. CDR3 in DNA: TGTGCCAGCAGCTTGAAACCGGGAGTCACCGGGGAGCTGTTTTTT. This codes for CASSLKPGVTGELFF. The V and J genes are TRBV5-5 and TRBJ2-2; D might be TRBD2 (6 bases). This CDR3 comprises 15 residues. Trimming removed 1 base at V and 4 bases at J, with 11 bases between. Germline CDR1 and CDR2: SGHKS and YYEKEE (reference sequence).

This clonotype came up a few times. The V call is TRBV10-3, the J call TRBJ1-1; D remains unclear. The CDR3 is made up of 15 amino acids. With 4 bases removed from V and 0 bases from J, the gap between germline ends came to 12 bases. From germline, CDR1 is ENHRY and CDR2 SYGVKD. This chain's CDR3 is CAISGPGLMNTEAFF. In nucleotides, the CDR3 is TGTGCCATCAGTGGGCCGGGATTAATGAACACTGAAGCTTTCTTT.

This clonotype was recorded many times. The rearrangement joins TRBV3-1 to TRBJ2-7; D not resolved. CDR1 and CDR2 (germline): LGHDT, YNNKEL (reference sequence). Trimming stripped 0 bases from V and 0 bases from J, with 9 bases between. The CDR3 totals 15 residues. CDR3 sequence reads: CASSQDLPNSYEQYF. The CDR3 DNA is TGTGCCAGCAGCCAAGATCTTCCCAACTCCTACGAGCAGTACTTC.

This clonotype was seen only a few times. This rearrangement joins TRBV7-8 to TRBJ2-7, with D perhaps TRBD1 (6 bases). Germline CDR1 reads SGHVS; CDR2 reads FQNEAQ. This CDR3 comprises 13 residues. Trimming removed 1 base at V and 10 bases at J, with 14 bases between. The DNA of the CDR3 is TGTGCCAGCAGCTTAGAGGGAAATGGGGGCCAGTACTTC. Protein product: CASSLEGNGGQYF.

V usage is TRBV6-5 and J usage is TRBJ1-2; 8 bases are a match to TRBD1. This CDR3 has 14 residues. Germline V gene sequence: CDR1 MNHEY, CDR2 SVGAGI. The ends lost 4 bases at V and 7 bases at J; junction bases unmatched: 8. CDR3 nucleotides: TGTGCCAGCAGTTCCCTCGGACAGGGATTTGGCTACACCTTC. Its translation is CASSSLGQGFGYTF.

The chain has TRBV7-6 and TRBJ2-1; D gene ambiguous. Germline CDR1 is SGHVS and CDR2 is FNYEAQ. Between the trimmed V and J ends, which lost 5 bases and 1 base, there was a span of 12 bases. The CDR3 consists of 15 residues. CDR3 bases: TGTGCCAGCAGCGACTGGGCAGGATCCTACAATGAGCAGTTCTTC. As protein: CASSDWAGSYNEQFF.

This clonotype was found a few times. The chain employs TRBV20-1 and TRBJ1-2; the D gene is possibly TRBD1 (5 bases). V shed 3 bases and J shed 4 bases, with 18 bases lying between them. Germline lookup yields CDR1 DFQATT and CDR2 SNEGSKA (reference sequence). The CDR3 spans 15 residues. The CDR3 loop reads CSASRRGRVLYGYTF. CDR3 bases: TGCAGTGCTAGTAGGCGGGGCAGGGTACTCTATGGCTACACCTTC.

The gene calls are TRBV5-6 and TRBJ2-1, with D unclear. Germline lookup yields CDR1 SGHDT and CDR2 YYEEEE. V dropped 0 bases and J dropped 4 bases, with 14 bases sitting between them. CDR3 size: 16 residues. CDR3 in DNA: TGTGCCAGCAGCTTGGAAATCTCGGGCCTATACAATGAGCAGTTCTTC. Its protein is CASSLEISGLYNEQFF.

This clonotype has at least ten counts. The V gene is TRBV24-1, the J gene TRBJ1-1; 12 bases map to TRBD1. This CDR3 is 15 amino acids long. The junction had 4 bases not matched to a gene; V was cut back by 7 bases and J by 2 bases. The germline V gene has CDR1 KGHDR and CDR2 SFDVKD. The CDR3 protein is CATSGTGGANTEAFF. The CDR3 bases are TGTGCCACCAGCGGGACAGGGGGCGCAAACACTGAAGCTTTCTTT.

This clonotype was seen at least ten times. The gene calls are TRBV10-3 and TRBJ2-7, with 9 nucleotides matching TRBD1. CDR3 length: 14 amino acids. Germline values: CDR1 ENHRY, CDR2 SYGVKD. The J segment lost 3 bases and the V segment lost 7 bases, leaving 7 bases of the junction unmatched. The CDR3 DNA is TGTGCCATCACGGGACAGGGATTGAGCTACGAGCAGTACTTC. It translates to CAITGQGLSYEQYF.